The rows below give T cell receptor beta chains drawn from one sample of a study of breast tumors, draining lymph nodes, adjacent tissues. TCRdb re-derived calls from the multiplex PCR reads in MiXCR, one entry per CDR3 protein. The sample contains approximately 90,000 distinct CDR3 sequences, roughly 29% of which appear only once. Sequenced sample: axillary lymph node tissue. Receptors originate from a female donor with breast cancer. Some clones in this sample may be carry-over from other donors' samples. Both conserved end residues are part of each CDR3. The D gene is left open where the match is weak. Only part of the rows carry a size: once, few, many, or a class if the clone is expanded.

V	size	J	D	DNA	CDR3
TRBV20-1	many	TRBJ2-1	TRBD2	TGCAGTGCCGAGAAAGAGACTAGCGGGACATATGAGCAGTTCTTC	CSAEKETSGTYEQFF
TRBV6-5	many	TRBJ2-1	.	TGTGCCAGCATCCCTCCTGGGGCAGGGGTTAGGAATGAGCAGTTCTTC	CASIPPGAGVRNEQFF
TRBV11-2	many	TRBJ2-5	.	TGTGCCAGCAGCTTAGGACTGCTCATCGGAGAGACCCAGTACTTC	CASSLGLLIGETQYF
TRBV7-9	many	TRBJ1-1	.	TGTGCCAGCAGCTTAGGCGGGCTGAACACTGAAGCTTTCTTT	CASSLGGLNTEAFF
TRBV5-6	.	TRBJ2-2	.	TGTGCCAGCAGCTCCGACATAAACACCGGGGAGCTGTTTTTT	CASSSDINTGELFF
TRBV5-6	.	TRBJ2-3	.	TGTGCCAGCAACCTACCTAGCGCCACCTACAATGAGCAGTATTTT	CASNLPSATYNEQYF
TRBV7-2	.	TRBJ2-7	.	TGTGCCAGCACCCCGATGGCGGGGCACAAGCAGTACTTC	CASTPMAGHKQYF
TRBV2	many	TRBJ2-7	.	TGTGCCAGCAGGGGGGGAGCCTACGAGCAGTACTTC	CASRGGAYEQYF
TRBV6-2/TRBV6-3	.	TRBJ2-7	.	TGTGCCGGCAGTTACTCTACCTACGAGCAGTGCTTC	CAGSYSTYEQCF
TRBV18	few	TRBJ2-2	TRBD1	TGTGCCAGCTCACCCGACAGGGGCCCAGCGGCCGGGGAGCTGTTTTTT	CASSPDRGPAAGELFF
TRBV27	many	TRBJ2-2	TRBD2	TGTGCCAGCAGTTTATCGCCTGCGGGACTAGCCACCGGGGAGCTGTTTTTT	CASSLSPAGLATGELFF
TRBV28	many	TRBJ1-6	.	TGTGCCAGCAGTTTAAACTCACAGGGCCCTCGGGGAACCCTCCACTTT	CASSLNSQGPRGTLHF
TRBV11-3	.	TRBJ2-5	TRBD2	TGTGCCAGCAGCTTACTAGCGGGACCTCCCCGCGGGGAGACCCAGTACTTC	CASSLLAGPPRGETQYF
TRBV11-2	.	TRBJ2-1	TRBD2	TGTGCCAGCAGCCCACTCTGGTCCAGCGGCCAAGATCGCCCTCGGAGGGAGGGTGAGCAGTTCTTC	CASSPLWSSGQDRPRREGEQFF
TRBV6-5	many	TRBJ1-2	TRBD1	TGTGCCAGCAGTTACCCAGGGGGCTATGGCTACACCTTC	CASSYPGGYGYTF
TRBV2	.	TRBJ1-2	.	TGTGCCAGCAGTGAAGGGACGGGGATCGGCCACACCTTC	CASSEGTGIGHTF
TRBV12-3/TRBV12-4	.	TRBJ1-2	.	TGTGCCAGCAGTTTATCCGCCTATGGCCACACCTTC	CASSLSAYGHTF
TRBV7-6	many	TRBJ2-2	.	TGTGCCAGCGGAAAACGACTAGTTAATGTCGCCGGGGAGCTGTTTTTT	CASGKRLVNVAGELFF
TRBV20-1	medium-sized	TRBJ1-2	.	TGCAGTGCTATTCTCAGTCAGGCTTATGGCTACACCTTC	CSAILSQAYGYTF
TRBV7-2	many	TRBJ2-1	.	TGTGCCAGCAGCTTGGAGGGGACATTATCCTACAATGAGCAGTTCTTC	CASSLEGTLSYNEQFF
TRBV20-1	many	TRBJ2-7	TRBD1	TGCAGTGTTAGACAGGGTTACGAGCAGTACTTC	CSVRQGYEQYF
TRBV7-2	.	TRBJ2-5	.	TGTGCCGGCAGCTTAGCTAAACAGACCCAGTACTTC	CAGSLAKQTQYF
TRBV6-6	many	TRBJ2-1	TRBD2	TGTGCCAGCAGTCACTCGGGACTAGCGGGGGAGCAGTTCTTC	CASSHSGLAGEQFF
TRBV7-2	.	TRBJ2-5	TRBD2	TGTGCCAGCAGCTTAGGCGCTAGCGGGAGCGAAGAGACGCAGTACTTC	CASSLGASGSEETQYF
TRBV5-8	many	TRBJ2-1	TRBD2	TGTGCCAGCAGCCCCCGGGGACTAGCGGGAGTCAGCGACAATGAGCAGTTCTTC	CASSPRGLAGVSDNEQFF
TRBV6-6	many	TRBJ1-2	TRBD1	TGTGCCAGCCTGGGACAGACAGGTTATGGCTACACCTTC	CASLGQTGYGYTF
TRBV20-1	many	TRBJ1-1	.	TGCAGTGCGGCCTTCGACGGGAACACTGAAGCTTTCTTT	CSAAFDGNTEAFF
TRBV5-1	many	TRBJ1-5	.	TGCGCCAGCAGACAGGGTTTGGGCAATCAGCCCCAGCATTTT	CASRQGLGNQPQHF
TRBV28	many	TRBJ1-5	TRBD1	TGTGCCAGCATCCCTCAGGGGGGGGGCCAGCCCCAGCATTTT	CASIPQGGGQPQHF
TRBV18	many	TRBJ2-7	.	TGTGCCAGCTCACCACCAATGGGGTACGAGCAGTACTTC	CASSPPMGYEQYF
TRBV27	many	TRBJ1-5	.	TGTGCCAGCAGTTATCGACAAGATCAGCCCCAGCATTTT	CASSYRQDQPQHF
TRBV20-1	many	TRBJ2-2	.	TGCAGTGCTACCCGGTCGAACACCGGGGAGCTGTTTTTT	CSATRSNTGELFF
TRBV30	many	TRBJ1-2	.	TGTGCCTGGAGTTCGGGGGCGGATGGCTACACCTTC	CAWSSGADGYTF
TRBV20-1	few	TRBJ1-1	.	TGCAGAGGGTGGGGGAACACTGAAGCTTTCTTT	CRGWGNTEAFF
TRBV30	many	TRBJ1-2	.	TGTGCCGAACAGGGTACTAACTATGGCTACACCTTC	CAEQGTNYGYTF
TRBV10-3	.	TRBJ1-2	TRBD1	TGTGCCATCAGCCTAGACAGGGTTTTTGGCTACACCTTC	CAISLDRVFGYTF
TRBV19	.	TRBJ1-5	.	TGTGCCAGTAGTGTACTCGGCAGCCTATACGACCAGCCCCAGCATTTT	CASSVLGSLYDQPQHF
TRBV30	many	TRBJ1-2	.	TGTGCCTGGAGTACGGGCTCTGGCTACACCTTC	CAWSTGSGYTF
TRBV12-3/TRBV12-4	many	TRBJ2-7	.	TGTGCCAGCAGCCGTTCTAACACCTACGAGCAGTACTTC	CASSRSNTYEQYF
TRBV7-2	many	TRBJ2-5	.	TGTGCCAGCAGCTTAGCGTGGGGAGAGACCCAGTACTTC	CASSLAWGETQYF
TRBV9	many	TRBJ2-1	TRBD2	TGTGCCAGCAGCGTAGGGGGACTAGCGGGAACCATCCATGAGCAGTTCTTC	CASSVGGLAGTIHEQFF
TRBV6-5	many	TRBJ2-7	.	TGTGCCAGCAGTCACTCTCCGGGACCAGTATACGAGCAGTACTTC	CASSHSPGPVYEQYF
TRBV12-3/TRBV12-4	many	TRBJ2-5	.	TGTGCCAGCAGTTTAGGCGGACTGCAAGAGACCCAGTACTTC	CASSLGGLQETQYF
TRBV9	many	TRBJ1-2	TRBD1	TGTGCCAGCAGCGTAGGGACAGGTGGCTACACCTTC	CASSVGTGGYTF
TRBV7-2	many	TRBJ2-5	TRBD2	TGTGCCAGCAGCCCAATTGGGACTAGCGGGACCGAGACCCAGTACTTC	CASSPIGTSGTETQYF
TRBV5-1	many	TRBJ2-5	TRBD2	TGCGCCAGCTCCATGACTAGCGGAACGCAAGAGACCCAGTACTTC	CASSMTSGTQETQYF
TRBV6-4	many	TRBJ2-3	.	TGTGCCAGCAGTCACGCCTCGGTGTCCGGCACAGATACGCAGTATTTT	CASSHASVSGTDTQYF